The present TCR beta chain was sequenced within a study of vaccination and CD4 T cells after COVID-19. Study-wide background: It was a median about 93 days after diagnosis, with a range of 35 to 161, that post-COVID samples were drawn. Post-vaccine sampling followed dose two by a median around 74 days (range 14 to 241).

About this clonotype itself: Its antigen is unidentified.

This CDR3 is 16 amino acids long. Trimming took off 11 bases at V and 0 bases at J, with 20 bases between the two ends. Germline-derived CDR1 and CDR2 are MGHDK and SYGVNS. Oncomine TCR Beta short-read sequencing was applied to DNA from cultured CD4+ T cells. TCRdb analysed the PCR reads with MiXCR anew, one entry per CDR3 protein. The table shows 3,500 to 4,500 distinct CDR3 sequences, with 35% to 40% occurring only once. Indicated treatment: approximately nine-day PBMC culture with coronavirus spike peptide pools or control peptides (ViraFEST assay). Unexposed donor CD4+ T cells predated the COVID-19 pandemic, collected 2011-2018.

The gene calls are TRBV25-1 and TRBJ1-5; D is undetermined. This sequence was found in a human donor in good health. Sequencing used CD4+ T cells from blood, cultured in vitro. The CDR3 loop is CALAPSTANSNQPQHF. The CDR3 nucleotides read TGTGCCCTTGCTCCGTCGACGGCAAATAGCAATCAGCCCCAGCATTTT.